These 16 T cell receptor beta chains came from one sample sequenced in a study of identifying expanded T cells in peripheral blood. TCRdb keeps only in-frame clones here, not all; method: immunoSEQ multiplex PCR. The sample contains 100,000 to 150,000 clones, approximately 86% of which appear only once. The sequenced material came from blood. These receptors came from a person aged 18 to 70 in good health.

The chain links TRBV14 to TRBJ2-1, with 12 bases aligning to TRBD2. Germline CDR1 reads SGHDN; CDR2 reads FVKESK. This CDR3 has 17 residues. After removal of 2 bases from V and 11 bases from J, the junction contained 13 bases not matched to a gene. The CDR3 sequence is CASSQRQGTSGLWKQFF. CDR3 DNA sequence: TGTGCCAGCAGCCAACGCCAAGGGACTAGCGGGCTTTGGAAGCAGTTCTTC. The variable domain in full, completed from reference TRBV14 and TRBJ2-1, reads EAGVTQFPSHSVIEKGQTVTLRCDPISGHDNLYWYRRVMGKEIKFLLHFVKESKQDESGMPNNRFLAERTGGTYSTLKVQPAELEDSGVYFCASSQRQGTSGLWKQFFGPGTRLTVL.

J is TRBJ2-7 and V is TRBV6-6, with 15 nucleotides matching TRBD2. Germline-derived CDR1 and CDR2 are MNHNY and SVGAGI (reference sequence). The trim removed 7 bases at V and 6 bases at J, leaving 10 bases unmatched. The CDR3 has 16 amino acids. CDR3 sequence: CASNKLGLAGGPEQYF. The CDR3 DNA reads TGTGCCAGCAACAAATTAGGACTAGCGGGAGGGCCCGAGCAGTACTTC.

The chain is built from TRBV30 and TRBJ1-5; the match to TRBD1 covers 8 bases. Germline lookup yields CDR1 GTSNPN and CDR2 SVGIG (reference sequence). J lost 0 bases, V lost 5 bases, and 9 bases had no gene match. CDR3 size: 16 residues. CDR3: CAWAGTGGYSNQPQHF. Written as DNA, the CDR3 is TGTGCCTGGGCGGGTACAGGGGGTTATAGCAATCAGCCCCAGCATTTT.

Only a few counts were recorded for this clone. V is TRBV9 and J is TRBJ1-2; D possibly corresponds to TRBD1 (5 bases). Trimming took 0 bases from V and 7 from J, leaving 16 bases between them. Per the germline V gene, CDR1 is SGDLS and CDR2 is YYNGEE. The CDR3 runs to 15 residues. The CDR3 nucleotides read TGTGCCAGCAGCGTAGCAGCGTTGGGGGGAGGTGGCTACACCTTC. Amino acid sequence: CASSVAALGGGGYTF. Together with reference TRBV9 and TRBJ1-2, the CDR3 gives the full variable domain: DSGVTQTPKHLITATGQRVTLRCSPRSGDLSVYWYQQSLDQGLQFLIQYYNGEERAKGNILERFSAQQFPDLHSELNLSSLELGDSALYFCASSVAALGGGGYTFGSGTRLTVV.

The chain combines TRBV5-1 with TRBJ1-1; D may be TRBD1 (6 bases). Germline assignment: CDR1 SGHRS and CDR2 YFSETQ. The CDR3 is made up of 14 amino acids. Between the trimmed V and J ends, which lost 2 bases and 2 bases, there was a span of 10 bases. CDR3 sequence reads: CASSFSGVNTEAFF. CDR3 bases: TGCGCCAGCAGCTTTTCAGGGGTTAACACTGAAGCTTTCTTT.

The rearrangement joins TRBV11-2 to TRBJ2-3; a possible D gene is TRBD1 (5 bases). Germline V gene sequence: CDR1 SGHAT, CDR2 FQNNGV. The germline V and J ends were trimmed by 5 bases and 2 bases, with 11 bases remaining between them. The length of the CDR3 is 14 residues. CDR3 loop: CASSQDRHTDTQYF. The CDR3 DNA sequence: TGTGCCAGCAGCCAAGACAGACACACAGATACGCAGTATTTT.

The rearrangement links TRBV7-2 to TRBJ1-1; D may be TRBD1 (5 bases). Germline V CDR1 and CDR2: SGHTA, FQGNSA. V gave up 4 bases and J gave up 0 bases, with 9 bases separating them. This CDR3 contains 14 residues. In DNA, the CDR3 is TGTGCCAGCAGCTCGGACAACATGAACACTGAAGCTTTCTTT. Protein sequence: CASSSDNMNTEAFF.

The rearrangement joins TRBV27 to TRBJ2-3; D possibly corresponds to TRBD2 (6 bases). The CDR3 has 12 residues. Trimming stripped 7 bases from V and 5 bases from J, with 10 bases between. Germline V lookup: CDR1 MNHEY, CDR2 SMNVEV (reference sequence). The chain's CDR3 is CASTTGLDTQYF. The CDR3 region has the DNA TGTGCCAGCACCACGGGACTAGATACGCAGTATTTT.

The rearrangement uses TRBV7-9 and TRBJ2-7; D unresolved. The V and J ends lost 4 bases and 0 bases respectively, with 7 bases between them. The CDR3 spans 13 residues. Per the germline V gene, CDR1 is SEHNR and CDR2 is FQNEAQ (reference sequence). The CDR3 region has the DNA TGTGCCAGCAGCTGGGCCAGCTCCTACGAGCAGTACTTC. Protein product: CASSWASSYEQYF.

In this sample, this clone turned up once. This chain links TRBV7-2 with TRBJ1-1, with no clear D. Trimming stripped 5 bases from V and 4 bases from J, with 8 bases between. This CDR3 spans 12 amino acids. From germline, CDR1 is SGHTA and CDR2 FQGNSA. CDR3 in amino acids: CASSPWGTEAFF. CDR3 sequence (DNA): TGTGCCAGCAGCCCCTGGGGCACTGAAGCTTTCTTT.

This chain connects TRBV6-1 to TRBJ1-4; unclear D gene. The CDR3 runs to 14 residues. The V gene's germline CDR1 is MNHNS and CDR2 SASEGT. V lost 5 bases, J lost 8 bases, and 15 bases lay in between. In nucleotides, the CDR3 is TGTGCCAGCAGTTTGGGTGACATGGGCGAAAAACTGTTTTTT. Translated: CASSLGDMGEKLFF.

The chain joins TRBV19 to TRBJ2-1; D not resolved. The CDR3 runs 14 residues. With 3 bases removed from V and 6 bases from J, the gap between germline ends came to 12 bases. In germline, CDR1 is LNHDA, CDR2 SQIVND (reference sequence). CDR3 sequence reads: CASSIGQLRNEQFF. CDR3 sequence (DNA): TGTGCCAGTAGTATCGGGCAGCTCCGCAATGAGCAGTTCTTC.

This clone was seen a single time. The genes are TRBV19 and TRBJ2-5; 8 nucleotides line up with TRBD1. The CDR3 loop spans 13 amino acids. Germline lookup yields CDR1 LNHDA and CDR2 SQIVND (reference sequence). V was pared by 4 bases and J by 5 bases, with 3 bases of the junction left unmatched. As DNA, the CDR3 is TGTGCCAGTAGTAGGACAGGGTGGGAGACCCAGTACTTC. Amino acid sequence: CASSRTGWETQYF.

The rearrangement uses TRBV7-2 and TRBJ2-5; possible D gene TRBD1, 6 bases. Germline-derived CDR1 and CDR2 are SGHTA and FQGNSA. This CDR3 comprises 14 residues. The V end was cut by 6 bases, the J end by 4 bases, with 15 bases between. This CDR3 is CASSSTGRGETQYF. The CDR3 bases are TGTGCCAGCAGTTCGACAGGACGCGGAGAGACCCAGTACTTC.

The chain is built from TRBV6-5 and TRBJ1-5; D gene ambiguous. The CDR3 is made up of 13 amino acids. Trimming left V 5 bases short and J 5 bases short, with 10 bases between. CDR1 is MNHEY, CDR2 SVGAGI, per germline. CDR3 protein: CASSTAVDQPQHF. The CDR3 DNA follows: TGTGCCAGCAGTACCGCGGTCGATCAGCCCCAGCATTTT.

This rearrangement joins TRBV6-5 to TRBJ2-4; 8 positions match TRBD1. The CDR3 is 16 amino acids. Trimming took 2 bases from V and 9 from J; bases not matched to a gene: 12. CDR1 is MNHEY, CDR2 SVGAGI, per germline. CDR3 sequence reads: CASSYKSAGGAGIQYF. The CDR3 DNA reads TGTGCCAGCAGTTACAAGTCAGCAGGGGGCGCCGGCATTCAGTACTTC.